This T cell receptor (beta chain) was identified during a study of T cell responses to AZD1222 COVID-19 vaccine. As for the study in general: Timing groups of about 4 and about 12 weeks for second doses were pooled. The study, taken as a whole, reports: Repertoires were sampled only after the peak T cell response. Donor demographics were predominantly white British with a female majority; clonal diversity may be underestimated. Regions left unmutated in variants are reportedly the target of nearly half of spike-specific TCRs.

Note on this clone: Its antigen remains unknown.

The protocol was immunoSEQ multiplex PCR, while the TCRdb copy is restricted to in-frame clones and leaves out a portion. The sample shows about 120,000 clones, 80% to 90% of them seen only once. The receptor was isolated from an adult in good health. The input for sequencing was peripheral blood, taken on day 0 of AZD1222 vaccination.

The CDR3 DNA sequence: TGTGCCAGTAGTATGATATTGGCAGATACTTATAATTCACCCCTCCACTTT. Amino acids: CASSMILADTYNSPLHF. J is TRBJ1-6 and V is TRBV19, with D unclear. The CDR3 consists of 17 residues. V was shortened by 3 bases and J by 4 bases, with 16 bases between the two germline ends. Germline loops: CDR1 LNHDA, CDR2 SQIVND (reference sequence). Supplemented by reference TRBV19 and TRBJ1-6, the full variable domain reads DGGITQSPKYLFRKEGQNVTLSCEQNLNHDAMYWYRQDPGQGLRLIYYSQIVNDFQKGDIAEGYSVSREKKESFPLTVTSAQKNPTAFYLCASSMILADTYNSPLHFGNGTRLTVT.